This note documents a single TCR beta chain sequence. This entry comes from a study of blood T cell repertoires in COVID-19. Study context: The study drew acute and convalescent COVID-19 samples from the United States, Italy and Spain. PBMCs, B-cell-depleted T cells, or T cells were the source of the cDNA or gDNA that made up the material.

In the original workflow: The authors estimated nucleated cell counts from reference gene primer amplification. Profiled with immunoSEQ multiplex PCR; TCRdb holds only in-frame clones, not every one. The V and J calls and clone size are taken from that table; D and trimming were inferred from the DNA. The top ten clones hold 7% to 9% of a sample with about 120,000 clones, approximately 85% of them seen once. This CDR3 has 16 residues. Germline V gene data show CDR1 as LNHDA and CDR2 as SQIVND (reference sequence). V lost 3 bases, J lost 7 bases, and 14 bases stayed unmatched. The sequence derives from a man in his sixties or seventies with acute or convalescent COVID-19. The chain has TRBV19 and TRBJ2-7; TRBD2 matches 8 bases. Sequences were obtained from peripheral blood. Here the CDR3 reads CASSMPQRGQSGEQYF. DNA for the CDR3: TGTGCCAGTAGTATGCCCCAGCGGGGGCAATCCGGGGAGCAGTACTTC.